The 15 T cell receptor beta chains given below trace back to one sample, sequenced in a study of T cell responses to AZD1222 COVID-19 vaccine (dated by TCRdb to the early 2020s). The sample's time point label, in plain terms: baseline before first vaccination. The method was the immunoSEQ multiplex PCR assay. Drawn from immuneACCESS, this table holds only the in-frame rearrangements with V and J called that TCRdb kept. Clones are partly lost; checked studies trace under half to an unresolved V gene and leave the rest unexplained. This sample lists 100,000 to 150,000 clones; around 87% were detected once. The top ten clones comprise about 9.4% of the sample. The sequencing used peripheral blood, collected on day 0 of AZD1222 vaccination. These receptors originate from an adult in good health.

The rearrangement joins TRBV9 to TRBJ1-3; no firm D call. Germline V gene data show CDR1 as SGDLS and CDR2 as YYNGEE. This CDR3 spans 18 amino acids. V lost 4 bases and J 0 bases, leaving 20 bases between the germline ends. DNA of the CDR3: TGTGCCAGCAGCTCCAATATAGGAGGTGTCCTCTCTGGAAACACCATATATTTT. As protein: CASSSNIGGVLSGNTIYF.

The chain has TRBV28 and TRBJ1-2; D call uncertain. Germline-derived CDR1 and CDR2 are MDHEN and SYDVKM. This CDR3 comprises 11 residues. With 8 bases removed from V and 0 bases from J, the gap between germline ends came to 4 bases. As DNA, the CDR3 is TGTGCCAGCGGATCTAACTATGGCTACACCTTC. This codes for CASGSNYGYTF.

The chain links TRBV3-1 (or the pseudogene TRBV3-2) to TRBJ1-2, with 7 bases fitting TRBD1. Trimming took 2 bases from V and 3 from J; bases not matched to a gene: 3. Per germline, CDR1 LGHDT and CDR2 YNNKEL (reference sequence). CDR3 length: 14 amino acids. CDR3 in DNA: TGTGCCAGCAGCCAAACAGGGGTGGACTATGGCTACACCTTC. This sequence encodes CASSQTGVDYGYTF.

The rearrangement joins TRBV27 to TRBJ2-7; 8 positions agree with TRBD2. The CDR3 is 15 amino acids. The germline gives CDR1 MNHEY, CDR2 SMNVEV (reference sequence). The ends lost 3 bases at V and 0 bases at J; junction bases unmatched: 4. The CDR3 nucleotides read TGTGCCAGCAGTTTCGCTAGCGGGTTCTCCTACGAGCAGTACTTC. Protein: CASSFASGFSYEQYF.

The rearrangement links TRBV6-1 to TRBJ1-1; D may be TRBD1 (6 bases). Germline assignment: CDR1 MNHNS and CDR2 SASEGT. V gave up 6 bases and J gave up 6 bases, with 14 bases separating them. The CDR3 extends over 13 amino acids. The DNA of the CDR3 is TGTGCCAGCAGACCTTCAGGGGTGGCTGAAGCTTTCTTT. As protein: CASRPSGVAEAFF.

This rearrangement joins TRBV9 to TRBJ2-7; 11 bases align to TRBD2. The junction had 2 bases not matched to a gene; V was cut back by 0 bases and J by 0 bases. Germline CDR1 reads SGDLS; CDR2 reads YYNGEE. The CDR3 totals 16 residues. This CDR3 reads CASSVGLAGSSYEQYF. CDR3 DNA: TGTGCCAGCAGCGTAGGACTAGCGGGGTCCTCCTACGAGCAGTACTTC.

Only a few counts were recorded for this clone. This chain links TRBV10-3 with TRBJ1-1, with D possibly being TRBD1 (5 bases). V shed 10 bases and J shed 1 base, with 13 bases lying between them. Germline CDR1 is ENHRY and CDR2 is SYGVKD. The CDR3 has 13 residues. The CDR3 region has the DNA TGTGCCAACCAAGACAGTCGGAACACTGAAGCTTTCTTT. Translating gives CANQDSRNTEAFF.

This clone came up once. This sequence joins TRBV7-2 and TRBJ2-1; TRBD2 is a possible D gene (6 bases). V lost 5 bases and J 7 bases, leaving 12 bases between the germline ends. The CDR3 runs to 13 residues. Germline-derived CDR1 and CDR2 are SGHTA and FQGNSA. The chain's CDR3 is CASSPGVGNEQFF. In DNA, the CDR3 is TGTGCCAGCAGCCCGGGGGTAGGAAATGAGCAGTTCTTC.

CDR3 DNA sequence: TGTGCCAGCAGTTATTGGGGACAGGGAATCAACGAGCAGTACTTC. Its translation is CASSYWGQGINEQYF. The chain uses TRBV27 and TRBJ2-7, with 9 positions matching TRBD1. This CDR3 is 15 amino acids long. The ends lost 4 bases at V and 5 bases at J; junction bases unmatched: 9. Per the germline V gene, CDR1 is MNHEY and CDR2 is SMNVEV (reference sequence).

This clone occurred once. This chain joins TRBV19 and TRBJ1-1; D is ambiguous. With 5 bases removed from V and 1 base from J, the gap between germline ends came to 8 bases. CDR1 and CDR2 from the germline V gene are LNHDA and SQIVND (reference sequence). CDR3 length equals 13 residues. The CDR3: CASSLGQNTEAFF. In nucleotides, the CDR3 is TGTGCCAGTAGTCTGGGCCAGAACACTGAAGCTTTCTTT.

The chain couples TRBV18 to TRBJ1-5; 9 bases line up with TRBD1. The germline CDR1 and CDR2 sequences are KGHSH and LQKENI. V shed 6 bases, J shed 0 bases, and the junction held 9 bases outside the gene matches. This CDR3 has 17 amino acids. CDR3 coding DNA: TGTGCCAGCTCTCCTCTGGGACAGGGCAATAGCAATCAGCCCCAGCATTTT. Amino acid sequence: CASSPLGQGNSNQPQHF.

V usage is TRBV5-1 and J usage is TRBJ2-7; 10 bases align to TRBD1. Germline CDR1 SGHRS, CDR2 YFSETQ. The CDR3 consists of 14 residues. Trimming removed 0 bases from V and 5 bases from J; junction bases left unmatched: 2. This chain's CDR3 is CASSLAGQGNEQYF. For the CDR3, the DNA is TGCGCCAGCAGCTTGGCGGGACAGGGGAACGAGCAGTACTTC. The whole variable domain, filled in from reference TRBV5-1 and TRBJ2-7, reads KAGVTQTPRYLIKTRGQQVTLSCSPISGHRSVSWYQQTPGQGLQFLFEYFSETQRNKGNFPGRFSGRQFSNSRSEMNVSTLELGDSALYLCASSLAGQGNEQYFGPGTRLTVT.

The CDR3 region has the DNA TGTGCCAGCACTCCCGGGACAGACCAAGAGACCCAGTACTTC. Translated, it gives CASTPGTDQETQYF. This chain links TRBV2 with TRBJ2-5; 7 bases fit TRBD1. This CDR3 is built from 14 residues. The ends lost 7 bases at V and 0 bases at J; junction bases unmatched: 5. Germline V gives CDR1 SNHLY, CDR2 FYNNEI.

The chain is built from TRBV27 and TRBJ2-3; 9 bases fit TRBD2. V shed 3 bases and J 10 bases; nucleotides not matched to a gene: 11. Germline CDR1 is MNHEY and CDR2 is SMNVEV (reference sequence). This CDR3 contains 15 residues. The CDR3 nucleotides are TGTGCCAGCAGTTTGAGTAGCGGGAGTCTGGGGCCGCAGTATTTT. This translates into CASSLSSGSLGPQYF.

Here the CDR3 DNA reads TGTGCCTGGAGTGTAACTAGCGGGAGAGCTAGCACAGATACGCAGTATTTT. It yields the protein CAWSVTSGRASTDTQYF. The chain has TRBV30 and TRBJ2-3; 11 bases map to TRBD2. Germline loops: CDR1 GTSNPN, CDR2 SVGIG (reference sequence). The CDR3 extends over 17 amino acids. Trimming cost V 0 bases and J 0 bases; bases outside gene matches: 5.